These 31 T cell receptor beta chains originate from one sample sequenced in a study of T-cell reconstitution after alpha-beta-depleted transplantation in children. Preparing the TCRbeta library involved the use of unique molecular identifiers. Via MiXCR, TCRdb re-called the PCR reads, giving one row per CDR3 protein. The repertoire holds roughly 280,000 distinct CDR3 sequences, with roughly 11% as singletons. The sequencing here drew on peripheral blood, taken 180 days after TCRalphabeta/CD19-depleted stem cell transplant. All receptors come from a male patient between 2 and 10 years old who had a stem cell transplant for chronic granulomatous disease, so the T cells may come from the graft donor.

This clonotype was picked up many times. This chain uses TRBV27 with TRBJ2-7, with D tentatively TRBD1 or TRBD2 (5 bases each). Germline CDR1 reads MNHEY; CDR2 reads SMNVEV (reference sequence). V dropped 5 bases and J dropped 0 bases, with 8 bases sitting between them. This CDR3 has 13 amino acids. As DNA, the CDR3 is TGTGCCAGCAGTCCCGGGGCCTCCTACGAGCAGTACTTC. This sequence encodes CASSPGASYEQYF.

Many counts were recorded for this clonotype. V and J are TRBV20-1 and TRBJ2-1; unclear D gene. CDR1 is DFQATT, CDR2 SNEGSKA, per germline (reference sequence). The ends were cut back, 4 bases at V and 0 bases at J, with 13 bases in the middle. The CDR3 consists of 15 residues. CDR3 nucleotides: TGCAGTGCTAAATACGACCAAAGCTCCTACAATGAGCAGTTCTTC. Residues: CSAKYDQSSYNEQFF.

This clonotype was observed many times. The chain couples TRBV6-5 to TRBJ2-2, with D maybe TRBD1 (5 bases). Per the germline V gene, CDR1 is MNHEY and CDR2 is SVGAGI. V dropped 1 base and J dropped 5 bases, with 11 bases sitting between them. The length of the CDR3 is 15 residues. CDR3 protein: CASSYFDSATGELFF. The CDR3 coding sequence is TGTGCCAGCAGTTACTTTGACAGCGCGACCGGGGAGCTGTTTTTT.

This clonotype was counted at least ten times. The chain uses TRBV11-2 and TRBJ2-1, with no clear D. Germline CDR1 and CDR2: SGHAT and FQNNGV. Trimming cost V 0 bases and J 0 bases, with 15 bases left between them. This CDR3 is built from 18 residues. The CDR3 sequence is CASSLEGNGGSSYNEQFF. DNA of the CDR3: TGTGCCAGCAGCTTAGAAGGGAATGGCGGAAGCTCCTACAATGAGCAGTTCTTC. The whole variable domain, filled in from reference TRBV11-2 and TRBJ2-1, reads EAGVAQSPRYKIIEKRQSVAFWCNPISGHATLYWYQQILGQGPKLLIQFQNNGVVDDSQLPKDRFSAERLKGVDSTLKIQPAKLEDSAVYLCASSLEGNGGSSYNEQFFGPGTRLTVL.

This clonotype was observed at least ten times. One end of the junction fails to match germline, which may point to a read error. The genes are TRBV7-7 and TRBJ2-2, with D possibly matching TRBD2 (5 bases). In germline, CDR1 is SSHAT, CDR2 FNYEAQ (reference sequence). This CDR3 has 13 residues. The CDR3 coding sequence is TGTGCTAGCAGCTCTAGGACTACCGGGGAGCTGTTTTTT. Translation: CASSSRTTGELFF.

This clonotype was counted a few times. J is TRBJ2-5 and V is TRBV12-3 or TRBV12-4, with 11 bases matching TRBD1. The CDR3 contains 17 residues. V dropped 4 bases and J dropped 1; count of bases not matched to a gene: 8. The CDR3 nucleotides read TGTGCCAGCAGTTCCTCCCCCGGGACAGGGGGCCAAGAGACCCAGTACTTC. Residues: CASSSSPGTGGQETQYF.

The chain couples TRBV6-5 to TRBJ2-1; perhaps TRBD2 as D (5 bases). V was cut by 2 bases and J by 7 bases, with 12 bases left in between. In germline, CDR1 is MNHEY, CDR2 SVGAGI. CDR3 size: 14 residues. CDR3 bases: TGTGCCAGCAGTTACGGGCTAGCAAGGAATGAGCAGTTCTTC. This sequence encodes CASSYGLARNEQFF.

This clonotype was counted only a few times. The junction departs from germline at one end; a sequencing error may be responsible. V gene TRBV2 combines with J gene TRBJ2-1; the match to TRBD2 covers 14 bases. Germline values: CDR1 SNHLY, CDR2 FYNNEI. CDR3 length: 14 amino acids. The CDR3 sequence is CASRRDRGLAGAFF. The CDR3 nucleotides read TGTGCCAGCCGCCGGGACAGGGGACTAGCGGGAGCATTTTTC. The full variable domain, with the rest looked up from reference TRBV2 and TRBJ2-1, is EPEVTQTPSHQVTQMGQEVILRCVPISNHLYFYWYRQILGQKVEFLVSFYNNEISEKSEIFDDQFSVERPDGSNFTLKIRSTKLEDSAMYFCASRRDRGLAGAFFGPGTRLTVL.

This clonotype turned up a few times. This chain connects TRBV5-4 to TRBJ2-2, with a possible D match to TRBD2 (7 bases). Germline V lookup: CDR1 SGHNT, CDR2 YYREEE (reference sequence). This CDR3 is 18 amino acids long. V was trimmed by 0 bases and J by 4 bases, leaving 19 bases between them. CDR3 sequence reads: CASSLGFGGAWSTGELFF. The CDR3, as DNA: TGTGCCAGCAGCTTGGGGTTTGGGGGGGCTTGGAGCACCGGGGAGCTGTTTTTT.

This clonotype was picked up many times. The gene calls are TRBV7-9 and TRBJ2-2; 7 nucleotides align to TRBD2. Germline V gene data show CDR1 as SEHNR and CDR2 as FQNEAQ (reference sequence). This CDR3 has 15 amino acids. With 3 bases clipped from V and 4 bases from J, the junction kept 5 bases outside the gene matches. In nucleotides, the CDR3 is TGTGCCAGCAGCTTTCCCCTAGCGGCCACCGGGGAGCTGTTTTTT. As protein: CASSFPLAATGELFF.

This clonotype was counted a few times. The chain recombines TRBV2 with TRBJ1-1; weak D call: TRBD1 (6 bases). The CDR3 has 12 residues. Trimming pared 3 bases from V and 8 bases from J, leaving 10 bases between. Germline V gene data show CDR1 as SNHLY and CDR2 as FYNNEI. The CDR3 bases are TGTGCCAGCAGTGACCGACAGGTGGAAGCTTTCTTT. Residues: CASSDRQVEAFF.

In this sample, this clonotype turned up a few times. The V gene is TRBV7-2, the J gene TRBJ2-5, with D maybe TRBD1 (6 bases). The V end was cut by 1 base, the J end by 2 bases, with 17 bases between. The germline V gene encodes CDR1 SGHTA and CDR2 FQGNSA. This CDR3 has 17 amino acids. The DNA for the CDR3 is TGTGCCAGCAGCTTAGTGTTACAGGGTGCTCTACAAGAGACCCAGTACTTC. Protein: CASSLVLQGALQETQYF.

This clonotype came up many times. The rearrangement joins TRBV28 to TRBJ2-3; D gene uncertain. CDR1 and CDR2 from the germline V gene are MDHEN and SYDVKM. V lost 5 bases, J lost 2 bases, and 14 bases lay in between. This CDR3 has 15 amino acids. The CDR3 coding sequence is TGTGCCAGCAGTCCCTCTTGGGCGCCCACAGATACGCAGTATTTT. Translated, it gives CASSPSWAPTDTQYF.

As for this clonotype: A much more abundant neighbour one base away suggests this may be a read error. The DNA for the CDR3 is TGCAGCGTTGTAGGTTCGGGGCCCTACAATGGGCAGTTCTTC. Amino acid sequence: CSVVGSGPYNGQFF. This chain joins TRBV29-1 and TRBJ2-1, with D perhaps given as TRBD1 or TRBD2 (5 bases each). Germline V gene lookup returns CDR1 SQVTM and CDR2 ANQGSEA. CDR3 size: 14 residues.

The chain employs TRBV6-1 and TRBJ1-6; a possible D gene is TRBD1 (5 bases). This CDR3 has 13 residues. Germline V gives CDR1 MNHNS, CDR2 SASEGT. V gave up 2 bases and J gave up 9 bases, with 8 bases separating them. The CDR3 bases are TGTGCCAGCAGTGAAAAGCAGGGTTCACCCCTCCACTTT. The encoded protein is CASSEKQGSPLHF.

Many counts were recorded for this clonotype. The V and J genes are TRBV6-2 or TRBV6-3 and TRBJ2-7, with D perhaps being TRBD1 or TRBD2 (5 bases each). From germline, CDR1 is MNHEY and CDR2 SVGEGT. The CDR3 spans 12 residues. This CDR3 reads CSIGKGPYEQYF. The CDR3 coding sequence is TGTTCCATTGGCAAGGGACCCTACGAGCAGTACTTC.

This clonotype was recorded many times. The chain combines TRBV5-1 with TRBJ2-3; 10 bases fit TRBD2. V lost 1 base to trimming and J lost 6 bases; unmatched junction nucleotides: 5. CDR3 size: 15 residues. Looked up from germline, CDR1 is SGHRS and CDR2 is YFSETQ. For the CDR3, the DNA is TGCGCCAGCAGCTTGACAGCGGGGGGGCATGATACGCAGTATTTT. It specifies CASSLTAGGHDTQYF.

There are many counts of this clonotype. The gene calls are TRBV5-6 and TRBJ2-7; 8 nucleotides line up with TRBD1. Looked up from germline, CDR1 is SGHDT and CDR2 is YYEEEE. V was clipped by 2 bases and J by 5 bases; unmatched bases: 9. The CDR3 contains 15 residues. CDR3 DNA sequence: TGTGCCAGCAGCTTTTGGACAGGGACCCTCAACGAGCAGTACTTC. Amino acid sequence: CASSFWTGTLNEQYF.

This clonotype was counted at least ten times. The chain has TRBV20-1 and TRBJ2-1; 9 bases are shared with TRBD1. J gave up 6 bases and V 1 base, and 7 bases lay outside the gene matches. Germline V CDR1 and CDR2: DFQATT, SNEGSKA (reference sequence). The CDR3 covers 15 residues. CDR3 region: CSARGHLGQGNEQFF. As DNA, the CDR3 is TGCAGTGCTAGAGGCCACCTGGGACAGGGCAATGAGCAGTTCTTC.

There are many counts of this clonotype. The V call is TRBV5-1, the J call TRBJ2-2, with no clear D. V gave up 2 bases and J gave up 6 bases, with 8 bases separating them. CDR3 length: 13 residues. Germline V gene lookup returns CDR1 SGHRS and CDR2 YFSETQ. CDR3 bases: TGCGCCAGCAGCTTACAGTCCTCCGGGGAGCTGTTTTTT. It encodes CASSLQSSGELFF.

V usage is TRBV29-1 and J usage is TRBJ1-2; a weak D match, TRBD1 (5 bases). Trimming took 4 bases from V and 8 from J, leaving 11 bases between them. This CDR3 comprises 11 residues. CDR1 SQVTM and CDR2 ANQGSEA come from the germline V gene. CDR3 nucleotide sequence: TGCAGCGTTGTTCCAGGGATGGGCTACACCTTC. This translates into CSVVPGMGYTF.

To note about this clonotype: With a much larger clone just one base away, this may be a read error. The CDR3, as DNA: TGTGCCAGCAGCTTGGCAAGGACAGGGCAAGAGACCCAGTACTTC. Encoded protein: CASSLARTGQETQYF. The V gene is TRBV5-5, the J gene TRBJ2-5; 8 bases agree with TRBD1. The CDR3 spans 15 residues. CDR1 and CDR2 from the germline V gene are SGHKS and YYEKEE (reference sequence). With 0 bases clipped from V and 2 bases from J, the junction kept 3 bases outside the gene matches.

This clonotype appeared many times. CDR3 sequence: CASSQDPTGTGNTEAFF. DNA for the CDR3: TGCGCCAGCAGCCAAGATCCGACCGGGACAGGGAACACTGAAGCTTTCTTT. The chain combines TRBV4-3 with TRBJ1-1; the match to TRBD1 covers 8 bases. Germline trimming cut 0 bases from V and 1 base from J; bases unmatched to any gene: 7. The length of the CDR3 is 17 residues. CDR1 and CDR2 (germline): LGHNA, YSLEER.

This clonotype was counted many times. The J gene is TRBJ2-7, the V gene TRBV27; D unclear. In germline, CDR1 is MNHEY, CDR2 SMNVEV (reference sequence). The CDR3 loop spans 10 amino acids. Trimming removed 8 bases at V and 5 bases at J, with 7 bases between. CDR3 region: CASGFNEQYF. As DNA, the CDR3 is TGTGCCAGCGGGTTTAACGAGCAGTACTTC.

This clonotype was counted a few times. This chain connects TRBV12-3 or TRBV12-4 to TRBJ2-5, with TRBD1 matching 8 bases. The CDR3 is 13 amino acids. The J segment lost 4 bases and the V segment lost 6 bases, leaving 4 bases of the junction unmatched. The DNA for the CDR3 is TGTGCCAGCAGGAGACAGGGGTCAGAGACCCAGTACTTC. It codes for CASRRQGSETQYF.

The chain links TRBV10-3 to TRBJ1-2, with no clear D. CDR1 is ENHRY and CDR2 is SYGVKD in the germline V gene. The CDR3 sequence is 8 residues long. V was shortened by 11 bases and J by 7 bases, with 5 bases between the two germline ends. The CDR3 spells CAFRGYTF. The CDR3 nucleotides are TGTGCCTTTCGTGGCTACACCTTC.

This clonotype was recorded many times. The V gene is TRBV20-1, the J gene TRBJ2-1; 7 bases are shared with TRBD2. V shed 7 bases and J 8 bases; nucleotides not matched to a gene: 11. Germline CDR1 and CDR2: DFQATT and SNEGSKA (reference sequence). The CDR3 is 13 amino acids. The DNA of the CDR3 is TGCAGTGTCCTATGGGGGGGAGGCTATGAGCAGTTCTTC. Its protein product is CSVLWGGGYEQFF.

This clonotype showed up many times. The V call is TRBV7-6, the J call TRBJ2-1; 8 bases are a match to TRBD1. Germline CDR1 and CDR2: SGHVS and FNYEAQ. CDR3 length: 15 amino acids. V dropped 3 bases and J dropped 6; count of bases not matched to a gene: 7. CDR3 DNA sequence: TGTGCCAGCAGCTTCATACAGGGGGTATTCAATGAGCAGTTCTTC. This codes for CASSFIQGVFNEQFF.

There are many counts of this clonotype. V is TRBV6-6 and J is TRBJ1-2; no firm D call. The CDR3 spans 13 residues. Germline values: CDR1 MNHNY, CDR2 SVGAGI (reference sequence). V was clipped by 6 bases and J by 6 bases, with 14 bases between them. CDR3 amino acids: CASSKTKKNGYTF. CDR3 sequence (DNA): TGTGCCAGCAGCAAGACAAAAAAAAATGGCTACACCTTC.

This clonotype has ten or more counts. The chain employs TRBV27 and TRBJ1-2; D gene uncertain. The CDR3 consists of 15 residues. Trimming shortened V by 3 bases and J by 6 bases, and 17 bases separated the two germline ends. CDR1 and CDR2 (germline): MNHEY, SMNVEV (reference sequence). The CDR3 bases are TGTGCCAGCAGTTTCCGGGCTCTTACCTTCGATGGCTACACCTTC. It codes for CASSFRALTFDGYTF.

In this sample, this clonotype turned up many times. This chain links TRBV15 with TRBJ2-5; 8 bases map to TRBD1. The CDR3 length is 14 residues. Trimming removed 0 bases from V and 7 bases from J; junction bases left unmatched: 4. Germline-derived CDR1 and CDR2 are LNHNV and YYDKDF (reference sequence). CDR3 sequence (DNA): TGTGCCACCAGCAGAGACGGACAGGGCGGGACCCAGTACTTC. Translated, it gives CATSRDGQGGTQYF.